This T cell receptor (beta chain) stems from a study of CD8 T cells in ankylosing spondylitis. The ends lost 6 bases at V and 2 bases at J; junction bases unmatched: 8. Looked up from germline, CDR1 is DFQATT and CDR2 is SNEGSKA (reference sequence). The CDR3 extends over 16 amino acids. TCRdb recomputed calls from the 5' RACE reads with MiXCR, one row per CDR3 protein. The sample yields approximately 350,000 distinct CDR3 sequences, roughly 15% seen once. The V call is TRBV20-1, the J call TRBJ2-3, with 13 bases aligning to TRBD2. The sequence was obtained from a male donor with ankylosing spondylitis or in good health (not recorded which). Sequenced sample: blood, either unsorted or a sorted T cell fraction (not recorded which). CDR3: CSAYPGLAGLTDTQYF. DNA for the CDR3: TGCAGTGCCTATCCGGGACTAGCGGGGCTCACAGATACGCAGTATTTT.